This TCR beta chain comes out of a study of T-cell memory formation after mild COVID-19. Findings and limits, study-wide: Pre-infection memory already had some responding clones, implying cross-reactive memory joined. CD4+ contracting clones were mainly CM and EM; CD8+ ones, EMRA.

The V gene's germline CDR1 is SGHAT and CDR2 FQNNGV. The CDR3 loop spans 19 amino acids. Trimming cost V 5 bases and J 5 bases; bases outside gene matches: 18. TCRdb reanalysed the 5' RACE reads using MiXCR and keeps one entry per CDR3 protein. The sample has 450,000 or so distinct CDR3 sequences, approximately 23% seen once. For this clonotype: The antigen is not known.

Sample: PBMCs or a T cell subset sorted from them (not recorded which). This receptor was identified in an adult woman who had mild COVID-19 (a few samples of this study predate the infection). Cell type and time point are not known. This chain links TRBV11-2 with TRBJ2-1; 10 positions match TRBD2. The CDR3 nucleotides read TGTGCCAGCAGCATCAGCGGGCTAGCGGGGGAAATCCTCAACAATGAGCAGTTCTTC. Encoded protein: CASSISGLAGEILNNEQFF. The entire variable domain, with the rest obtained from reference TRBV11-2 and TRBJ2-1, is as follows: EAGVAQSPRYKIIEKRQSVAFWCNPISGHATLYWYQQILGQGPKLLIQFQNNGVVDDSQLPKDRFSAERLKGVDSTLKIQPAKLEDSAVYLCASSISGLAGEILNNEQFFGPGTRLTVL.